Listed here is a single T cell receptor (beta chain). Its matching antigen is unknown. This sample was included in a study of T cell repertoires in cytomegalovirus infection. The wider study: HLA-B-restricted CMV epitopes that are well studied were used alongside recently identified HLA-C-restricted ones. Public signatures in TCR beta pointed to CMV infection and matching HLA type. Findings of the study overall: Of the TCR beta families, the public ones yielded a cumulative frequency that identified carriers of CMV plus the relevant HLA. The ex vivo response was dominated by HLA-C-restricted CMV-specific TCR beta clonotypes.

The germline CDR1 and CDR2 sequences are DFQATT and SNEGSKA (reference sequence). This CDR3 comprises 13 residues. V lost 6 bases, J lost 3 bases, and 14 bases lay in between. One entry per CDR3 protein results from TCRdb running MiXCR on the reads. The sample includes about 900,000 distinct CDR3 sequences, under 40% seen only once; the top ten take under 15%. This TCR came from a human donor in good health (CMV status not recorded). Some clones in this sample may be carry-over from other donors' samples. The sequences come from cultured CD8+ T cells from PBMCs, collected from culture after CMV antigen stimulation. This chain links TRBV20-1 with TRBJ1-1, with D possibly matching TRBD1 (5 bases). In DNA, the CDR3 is TGCAGTGCGACCGGGACGGAACACACTGAAGCTTTCTTT. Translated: CSATGTEHTEAFF.